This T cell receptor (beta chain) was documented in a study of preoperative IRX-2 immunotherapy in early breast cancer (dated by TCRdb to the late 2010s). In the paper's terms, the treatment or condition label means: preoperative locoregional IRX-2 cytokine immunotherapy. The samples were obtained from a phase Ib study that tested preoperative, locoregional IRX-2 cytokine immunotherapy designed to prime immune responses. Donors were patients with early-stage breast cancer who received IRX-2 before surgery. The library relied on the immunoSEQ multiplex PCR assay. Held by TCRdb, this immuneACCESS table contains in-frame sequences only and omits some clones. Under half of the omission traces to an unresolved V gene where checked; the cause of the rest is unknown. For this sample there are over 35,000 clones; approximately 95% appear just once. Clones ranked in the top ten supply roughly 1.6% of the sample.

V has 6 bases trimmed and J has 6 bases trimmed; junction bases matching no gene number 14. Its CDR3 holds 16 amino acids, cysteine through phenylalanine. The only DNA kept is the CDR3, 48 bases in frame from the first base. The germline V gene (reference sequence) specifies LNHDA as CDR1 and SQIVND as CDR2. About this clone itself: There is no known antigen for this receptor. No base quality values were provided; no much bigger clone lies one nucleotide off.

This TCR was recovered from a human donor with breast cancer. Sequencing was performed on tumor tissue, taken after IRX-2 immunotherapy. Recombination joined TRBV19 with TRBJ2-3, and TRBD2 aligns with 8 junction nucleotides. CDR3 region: CASSPAGDGGADTQYF. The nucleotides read TGTGCCAGTAGCCCGGCAGGGGACGGGGGGGCGGATACGCAGTATTTT.